Here is one T cell receptor beta chain with its context. A read error may account for a junction end that differs from germline. This sample is drawn from a study of blood T cells in healthy people across ages. Study as a whole: Template-switching capture recovered about one barcoded beta molecule per two T cells.

This CDR3 is built from 14 residues. PCR was performed a second time for 7 to 11 cycles using a sample-barcoded 5' primer and a J-beta primer mix. Each CDR3 protein gets one entry after TCRdb re-called the 5' RACE reads with MiXCR. The sample records roughly 1,800,000 distinct CDR3 sequences, about 50% being singletons. The specimen sequenced was blood. The sequence was collected from a woman in her 40s in good health. The rearrangement links TRBV12-3 or TRBV12-4 to TRBJ2-4; 7 nucleotides match TRBD2. The CDR3 bases are TGTGCCAGCAGTTTAGGACTAGCCAAAAACATTCGGTACTTC. Translated, it gives CASSLGLAKNIRYF.